This T cell receptor (beta chain) emerged from a study of early T cells in non-severe SARS-CoV-2 infection. Study background: Investigators sequenced bulk RNA drawn from unsorted whole blood, and chains remained unpaired.

Regarding the study as a whole: The VDJdb matching leaned toward anti-spike CD8 responses and overlooked private and CD4 specificities.

cDNA molecules, individually, were tagged with unique molecular identifiers. TCRdb passed the 5' RACE reads through MiXCR, listing each CDR3 protein once. The sample holds 55,000 to 75,000 distinct CDR3 sequences, roughly an eighth seen once. The germline CDR1 and CDR2 sequences are SGHDT and YYEEEE. Trimming at V came to 1 base and at J to 0 bases, leaving 5 bases not matched to a gene. The CDR3 loop spans 16 amino acids. At least ten counts were recorded for this clonotype. What it binds is unknown. The specimen was whole blood. The rearrangement links TRBV5-6 to TRBJ2-3, with 7 bases that match TRBD2. The clonotype comes from an adult who was a healthcare worker with PCR-confirmed SARS-CoV-2 infection or an uninfected control (not recorded which). The CDR3 is CASSLSTSRSTDTQYF. CDR3 nucleotide sequence: TGTGCCAGCAGCTTGTCGACTAGCAGGAGCACAGATACGCAGTATTTT. The full variable domain, its missing parts supplied by reference TRBV5-6 and TRBJ2-3, is DAGVTQSPTHLIKTRGQQVTLRCSPKSGHDTVSWYQQALGQGPQFIFQYYEEEERQRGNFPDRFSGHQFPNYSSELNVNALLLGDSALYLCASSLSTSRSTDTQYFGPGTRLTVL.